The rows below give T cell receptor beta chains drawn from one sample of a study of blood T cell repertoires in COVID-19. Produced via immunoSEQ multiplex PCR; TCRdb's table is partial and in-frame only. The repertoire holds fewer than 250,000 clones, with 80% to 90% as singletons. Sequenced material: PBMCs or T cells enriched from blood (not recorded which). All receptors derive from a woman between 35 and 50 years old with acute COVID-19. Each CDR3 is given with its conserved first and last residue. The order of the fields is V gene, J gene, CDR3 protein.

>TRBV11-2|TRBJ2-7
CASSPLGGLAMTYEQYF
>TRBV3-1/TRBV3-2|TRBJ1-1
CASSQDRGTEAFF
>TRBV2|TRBJ1-2
CASRGDSRGHYGYTF
>TRBV21-1|TRBJ1-5
CASSKDEGQGRLPQHF
>TRBV7-9|TRBJ2-2
CASSQSSGEGTGELFF
>TRBV9|TRBJ1-2
CASSLDGHRGYGYTF
>TRBV27|TRBJ2-5
CASSLSPSGSGETQYF
>TRBV18|TRBJ1-2
CASSLQGGAGGYTF
>TRBV5-1|TRBJ2-4
CASSLSGAKNIQYF
>TRBV28|TRBJ1-4
CASQRTGNEKLFF
>TRBV27|TRBJ1-1
CASSLSPRQGLAEAFF
>TRBV10-3|TRBJ1-2
CAISGTGGGYTF
>TRBV19|TRBJ2-3
CASSIGGRSTDTQYF
>TRBV5-6|TRBJ1-2
CASRLQDAYGYTF
>TRBV7-2|TRBJ2-7
CASRYGTSGAYEQYF
>TRBV2|TRBJ2-2
CATTRTGTKNTGELFF
>TRBV7-8|TRBJ2-2
CASSPSRGRGSTGELFF
>TRBV4-3|TRBJ1-1
CASSLNRDTEAFF
>TRBV19|TRBJ1-1
CASSLDYRGPNTEAFF
>TRBV18|TRBJ1-5
CASSPGTGGNQPQHF
>TRBV27|TRBJ1-5
CASSWGGANQPQHF
>TRBV5-6|TRBJ2-3
CASSLARLAGEVLTDTQYF
>TRBV29-1|TRBJ2-1
CSVEGFGVSYNEQFF
>TRBV5-4|TRBJ2-7
CASSVDRGPYEQYF
>TRBV10-2|TRBJ2-2
CASSATANTGELFF
>TRBV5-4|TRBJ1-6
CASSERSDYNSPLHF
>TRBV7-7|TRBJ2-1
CASSFDRGPYNEQFF
>TRBV28|TRBJ2-4
CASSLSPETKNIQYF
>TRBV19|TRBJ1-5
CASSFQGENQPQHF
>TRBV7-3|TRBJ2-7
CASSLVGSGRAGYEQYF
>TRBV10-3|TRBJ2-1
CAISVASGPVLSSYNEQFF
>TRBV28|TRBJ1-1
CASRGQGRTEAFF
>TRBV18|TRBJ2-7
CASSPPFGLPYEQYF
>TRBV7-3|TRBJ2-3
CASSRSDADTQYF
>TRBV2|TRBJ2-7
CASEGLGAYEQYF
>TRBV20-1|TRBJ1-1
CSASLAGAEAFF
>TRBV13|TRBJ2-7
CASSPGHRSYEQYF
>TRBV2|TRBJ2-5
CASSENWRETQYF
>TRBV29-1|TRBJ2-3
CSVKGGSTDTQYF
>TRBV6-2/TRBV6-3|TRBJ2-1
CASSYSSWGRRGNEQFF
>TRBV28|TRBJ1-3
CASSFSDRGSGNTIYF
>TRBV2|TRBJ1-5
CASRRDSGGQPQHF
>TRBV15|TRBJ2-7
CATSRDWSGRASYEQYF
>TRBV4-3|TRBJ1-2
CASSQSDREANGYTF
>TRBV6-5|TRBJ2-5
CASSTWTSGRETQYF
>TRBV6-1|TRBJ1-5
CASSGTGGRIGQPQHF
>TRBV5-1|TRBJ2-2
CASSLELAGWFTGELFF
>TRBV3-1/TRBV3-2|TRBJ2-7
CASSQASGIYEQYF
>TRBV28|TRBJ1-5
CASRMNRGGNQPQHF
>TRBV7-9|TRBJ1-3
CASSLSGSGNTIYF
>TRBV5-1|TRBJ2-7
CASRSLASNYEQYF
>TRBV5-1|TRBJ2-5
CASSLAGETQYF
>TRBV7-4|TRBJ2-3
CASSPDTPSTDTQYF
>TRBV6-2/TRBV6-3|TRBJ2-3
CASSSWGPGDTQYF
>TRBV7-9|TRBJ1-1
CASSFAVMNTEAFF
>TRBV10-2|TRBJ2-2
CASSEGRLAGVGGELFF
>TRBV5-4|TRBJ2-7
CASSLGRGLAAEQYF